A single sample gave rise to the 17 T cell receptor beta chains below, sequenced in a study of neoadjuvant nivolumab and ipilimumab in lung cancer (dated by TCRdb to the early 2020s). The method was the immunoSEQ multiplex PCR assay. Drawn from immuneACCESS, this table holds only the in-frame rearrangements with V and J called that TCRdb kept. Clones are partly lost; checked studies trace under half to an unresolved V gene and leave the rest unexplained. The table for this sample lists approximately 20,000 clones; around 87% of them were counted only once. More than 2% of the sample goes to the ten largest clones. The sample's time point, from its label and the paper: pretherapy, before neoadjuvant immune checkpoint inhibitors. The sample in question was peripheral blood, obtained before neoadjuvant nivolumab, alone or with ipilimumab. The receptor source for this set is an adult with non-small cell lung cancer.

This chain links TRBV29-1 with TRBJ2-1, with 10 nucleotides matching TRBD2. This CDR3 is built from 16 residues. The V gene's germline CDR1 is SQVTM and CDR2 ANQGSEA. Unmatched junction bases numbered 15, after V lost 7 bases and J lost 6 bases. CDR3 protein: CSADGALAGVFNEQFF. CDR3 bases: TGCAGCGCCGACGGGGCCCTAGCGGGAGTTTTCAATGAGCAGTTCTTC.

This chain uses TRBV29-1 with TRBJ2-3; D tentatively reads TRBD1 or TRBD2 (5 bases each). The CDR3 consists of 18 residues. V dropped 7 bases and J dropped 3 bases, with 29 bases sitting between them. Germline CDR1 reads SQVTM; CDR2 reads ANQGSEA. The CDR3 reads CSAQIGVGTGRSTDTQYF. Written as DNA, the CDR3 is TGCAGCGCTCAAATCGGGGTCGGCACAGGCCGATCTACAGATACGCAGTATTTT.

The CDR3 protein is CSAPGASGTTDTQYF. CDR3 coding DNA: TGCAGCGCCCCTGGTGCTAGCGGGACAACAGATACGCAGTATTTT. J is TRBJ2-3 and V is TRBV29-1; TRBD2 matches at 9 bases. This CDR3 contains 15 residues. CDR1 and CDR2 (germline): SQVTM, ANQGSEA. The V and J ends lost 7 bases and 3 bases, in that order; junction bases with no gene match: 11.

J is TRBJ2-5 and V is TRBV11-2; the D gene is possibly TRBD2 (6 bases). In germline, CDR1 is SGHAT, CDR2 FQNNGV. Trimming removed 6 bases at V and 4 bases at J, with 15 bases between. The CDR3 runs to 14 residues. CDR3 loop: CASSLEMGGETQYF. For the CDR3, the DNA is TGTGCCAGCAGTCTAGAGATGGGGGGAGAGACCCAGTACTTC.

The CDR3 is CATQGGGFETQYF. The CDR3 DNA is TGTGCCACCCAGGGAGGAGGTTTCGAGACCCAGTACTTC. J is TRBJ2-5 and V is TRBV15; tentative D call: TRBD2 (6 bases). Trimming removed 8 bases from V and 5 bases from J, with 15 bases in between. CDR3 size: 13 residues. Germline V gene lookup returns CDR1 LNHNV and CDR2 YYDKDF (reference sequence). Drawing the rest from reference TRBV15 and TRBJ2-5, the complete variable domain is DAMVIQNPRYQVTQFGKPVTLSCSQTLNHNVMYWYQQKSSQAPKLLFHYYDKDFNNEADTPDNFQSRRPNTSFCFLDIRSPGLGDTAMYLCATQGGGFETQYFGPGTRLLVL.

The rearrangement links TRBV9 to TRBJ2-6, with D maybe TRBD2 (5 bases). With 0 bases removed from V and 2 bases from J, the gap between germline ends came to 6 bases. The CDR3 is 15 amino acids. Germline CDR1 is SGDLS and CDR2 is YYNGEE. The CDR3 DNA sequence: TGTGCCAGCAGCGTAGTGGGAGCTGGGGCCAACGTCCTGACTTTC. Residues: CASSVVGAGANVLTF. Drawing the rest from reference TRBV9 and TRBJ2-6, the complete variable domain is DSGVTQTPKHLITATGQRVTLRCSPRSGDLSVYWYQQSLDQGLQFLIQYYNGEERAKGNILERFSAQQFPDLHSELNLSSLELGDSALYFCASSVVGAGANVLTFGAGSRLTVL.

The gene calls are TRBV4-3 and TRBJ2-3; 10 nucleotides agree with TRBD2. Germline V lookup: CDR1 LGHNA, CDR2 YSLEER. V lost 4 bases, J lost 3 bases, and 7 bases stayed unmatched. The CDR3 sequence is 16 residues long. CDR3 DNA: TGCGCCAGCAGCCCTATGGCTAGCGGGAGTACAGATACGCAGTATTTT. Its protein product is CASSPMASGSTDTQYF.

This sequence joins TRBV5-1 and TRBJ1-2; D is ambiguous. Trimming removed 0 bases from V and 3 bases from J, with 9 bases in between. The CDR3 consists of 14 residues. In germline, CDR1 is SGHRS, CDR2 YFSETQ. In nucleotides, the CDR3 is TGCGCCAGCAGCTTGGACGGGAGTGACTATGGCTACACCTTC. Protein: CASSLDGSDYGYTF. The variable domain in full, completed from reference TRBV5-1 and TRBJ1-2, reads KAGVTQTPRYLIKTRGQQVTLSCSPISGHRSVSWYQQTPGQGLQFLFEYFSETQRNKGNFPGRFSGRQFSNSRSEMNVSTLELGDSALYLCASSLDGSDYGYTFGSGTRLTVV.

This chain uses TRBV4-2 with TRBJ2-1, with 9 nucleotides matching TRBD2. V lost 0 bases and J lost 9; bases outside the gene matches: 12. There are 17 residues in the CDR3. Germline V gives CDR1 LGHNA, CDR2 YNFKEQ. This chain's CDR3 is CASSQDMVSGSQVEQFF. The CDR3 nucleotides read TGTGCCAGCAGCCAAGATATGGTTAGCGGGAGTCAGGTTGAGCAGTTCTTC.

The chain employs TRBV5-6 and TRBJ2-2; possible D gene TRBD1, 6 bases. CDR3 length equals 16 residues. CDR1 and CDR2 (germline): SGHDT, YYEEEE. Trimming removed 3 bases from V and 5 bases from J, with 17 bases in between. CDR3 protein: CASSSGLGAGTGELFF. The CDR3 region has the DNA TGTGCCAGCAGCTCCGGACTGGGGGCAGGAACCGGGGAGCTGTTTTTT.

This chain uses TRBV20-1 with TRBJ1-2; D is possibly TRBD1 (5 bases). The germline V and J ends were trimmed by 6 bases and 4 bases, with 9 bases remaining between them. This CDR3 is built from 11 residues. The germline gives CDR1 DFQATT, CDR2 SNEGSKA (reference sequence). The CDR3 coding sequence is TGCAGTGCCGCCGACAGCTATGGCTACACCTTC. Translation: CSAADSYGYTF.

This clone was detected once. This chain uses TRBV25-1 with TRBJ1-2; 8 nucleotides match TRBD1. Per the germline V gene, CDR1 is MGHDK and CDR2 is SYGVNS. V trimming: 4 bases; J trimming: 4 bases; junction bases outside the gene matches: 5. This CDR3 has 14 residues. Here the CDR3 DNA reads TGTGCCAGCAGTGGAACAGGGGGGACCTATGGCTACACCTTC. This encodes CASSGTGGTYGYTF.

This clone was seen just once. CDR3 in DNA: TGTGCCAGCAGGTCGATCGGACAGGGGGGGACCGGGGAGCTGTTTTTT. Protein: CASRSIGQGGTGELFF. This rearrangement joins TRBV9 to TRBJ2-2; 10 positions match TRBD1. This CDR3 contains 16 residues. Germline CDR1 and CDR2: SGDLS and YYNGEE. The J segment lost 5 bases and the V segment lost 5 bases, leaving 9 bases of the junction unmatched.

This clone was observed once. The chain is built from TRBV25-1 and TRBJ1-1; D ambiguous. This CDR3 contains 12 residues. The V end was cut by 6 bases, the J end by 1 base, with 6 bases between. CDR1 is MGHDK, CDR2 SYGVNS, per germline. CDR3 sequence: CASSSGNTEAFF. The CDR3 DNA sequence: TGTGCCAGCAGCTCAGGGAACACTGAAGCTTTCTTT. Full variable domain (remainder filled in from reference TRBV25-1 and TRBJ1-1): EADIYQTPRYLVIGTGKKITLECSQTMGHDKMYWYQQDPGMELHLIHYSYGVNSTEKGDLSSESTVSRIRTEHFPLTLESARPSHTSQYLCASSSGNTEAFFGQGTRLTVV.

The V gene is TRBV5-1, the J gene TRBJ2-1; the D is unclear. This CDR3 is built from 15 residues. Trimming stripped 0 bases from V and 0 bases from J, with 7 bases between. The germline gives CDR1 SGHRS, CDR2 YFSETQ. The CDR3 is CASSLEGSSYNEQFF. CDR3 DNA: TGCGCCAGCAGCTTGGAAGGAAGCTCCTACAATGAGCAGTTCTTC.

This chain uses TRBV25-1 with TRBJ2-3, with D uncertain. V lost 5 bases to trimming and J lost 3 bases, with 6 bases between them. In germline, CDR1 is MGHDK, CDR2 SYGVNS. The CDR3 consists of 12 residues. The CDR3, as DNA: TGTGCCAGCAGTATTAAAACAGATACGCAGTATTTT. Its translation: CASSIKTDTQYF.

This chain joins TRBV9 and TRBJ2-7; 9 bases map to TRBD1. The germline V gene has CDR1 SGDLS and CDR2 YYNGEE. The CDR3 spans 15 residues. Trimming at V came to 3 bases and at J to 6 bases, leaving 10 bases not matched to a gene. The CDR3 nucleotides read TGTGCCAGCAGCGCAGCCGGGACAGGGAACGCCGAGCAGTACTTC. Translation gives CASSAAGTGNAEQYF.